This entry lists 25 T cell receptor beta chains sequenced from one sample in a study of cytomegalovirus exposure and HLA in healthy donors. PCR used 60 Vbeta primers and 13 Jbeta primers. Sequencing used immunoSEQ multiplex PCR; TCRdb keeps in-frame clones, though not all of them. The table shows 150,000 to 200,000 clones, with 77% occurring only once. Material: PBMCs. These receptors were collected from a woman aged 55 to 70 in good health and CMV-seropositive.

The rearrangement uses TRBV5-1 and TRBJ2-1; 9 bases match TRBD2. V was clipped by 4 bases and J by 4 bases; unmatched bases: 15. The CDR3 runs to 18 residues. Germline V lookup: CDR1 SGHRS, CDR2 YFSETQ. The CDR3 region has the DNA TGCGCCAGCAGCCCTTCCTCCCCTTCTAGCGGGATTTACAATGAGCAGTTCTTC. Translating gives CASSPSSPSSGIYNEQFF.

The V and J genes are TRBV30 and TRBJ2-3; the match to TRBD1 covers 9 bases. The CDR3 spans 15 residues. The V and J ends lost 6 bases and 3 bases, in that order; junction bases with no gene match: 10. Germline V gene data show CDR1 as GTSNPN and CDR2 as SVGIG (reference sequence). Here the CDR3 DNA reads TGTGCCTGCACGACAGGGGGAAAAGGAACAGATACGCAGTATTTT. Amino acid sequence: CACTTGGKGTDTQYF.

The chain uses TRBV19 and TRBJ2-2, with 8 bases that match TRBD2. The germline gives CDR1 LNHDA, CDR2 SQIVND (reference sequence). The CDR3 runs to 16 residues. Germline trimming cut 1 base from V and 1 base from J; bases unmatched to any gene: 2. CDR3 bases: TGTGCCAGTAGTATAGTAGCGGGGCTGAACACCGGGGAGCTGTTTTTT. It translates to CASSIVAGLNTGELFF.

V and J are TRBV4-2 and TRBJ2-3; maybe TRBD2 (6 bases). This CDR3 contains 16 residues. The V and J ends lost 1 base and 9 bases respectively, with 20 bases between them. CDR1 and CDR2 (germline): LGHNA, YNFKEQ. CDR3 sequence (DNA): TGTGCCAGCAGCCAAGGAGGGAGGACTACCCCTGCAACGCAGTATTTT. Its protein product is CASSQGGRTTPATQYF.

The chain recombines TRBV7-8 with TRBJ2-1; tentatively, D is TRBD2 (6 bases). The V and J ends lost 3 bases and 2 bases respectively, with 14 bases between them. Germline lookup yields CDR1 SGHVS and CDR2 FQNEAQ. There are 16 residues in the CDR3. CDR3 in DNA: TGTGCCAGCAGCTTTGAGGGAGGAGGGGCCTACAATGAGCAGTTCTTC. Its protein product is CASSFEGGGAYNEQFF. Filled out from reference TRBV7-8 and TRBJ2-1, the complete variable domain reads GAGVSQSPRYKVAKRGQDVALRCDPISGHVSLFWYQQALGQGPEFLTYFQNEAQLDKSGLPSDRFFAERPEGSVSTLKIQRTQQEDSAVYLCASSFEGGGAYNEQFFGPGTRLTVL.

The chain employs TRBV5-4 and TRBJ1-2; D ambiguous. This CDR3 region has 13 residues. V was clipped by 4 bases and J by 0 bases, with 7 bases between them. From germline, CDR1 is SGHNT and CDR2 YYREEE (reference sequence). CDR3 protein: CASSGRSNYGYTF. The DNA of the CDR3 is TGTGCCAGCAGCGGGAGGTCTAACTATGGCTACACCTTC.

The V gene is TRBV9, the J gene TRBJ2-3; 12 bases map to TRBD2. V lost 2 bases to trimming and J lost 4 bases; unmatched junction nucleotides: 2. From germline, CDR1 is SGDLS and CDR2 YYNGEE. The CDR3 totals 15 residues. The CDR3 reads CASSVTSGGSDTQYF. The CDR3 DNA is TGTGCCAGCAGCGTTACTAGCGGGGGGTCAGATACGCAGTATTTT.

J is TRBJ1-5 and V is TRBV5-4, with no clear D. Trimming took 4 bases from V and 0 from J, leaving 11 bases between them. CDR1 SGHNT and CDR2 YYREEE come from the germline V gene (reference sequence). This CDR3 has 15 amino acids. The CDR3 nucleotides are TGTGCCAGCAGCCGGGGAACTAATAGCAATCAGCCCCAGCATTTT. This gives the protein CASSRGTNSNQPQHF.

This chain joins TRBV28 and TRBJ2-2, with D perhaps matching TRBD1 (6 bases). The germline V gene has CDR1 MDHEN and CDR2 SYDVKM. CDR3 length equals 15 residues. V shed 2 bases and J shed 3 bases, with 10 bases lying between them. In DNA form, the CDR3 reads TGTGCCAGCAGTTTACCTGGGGGCGACACCGGGGAGCTGTTTTTT. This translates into CASSLPGGDTGELFF.

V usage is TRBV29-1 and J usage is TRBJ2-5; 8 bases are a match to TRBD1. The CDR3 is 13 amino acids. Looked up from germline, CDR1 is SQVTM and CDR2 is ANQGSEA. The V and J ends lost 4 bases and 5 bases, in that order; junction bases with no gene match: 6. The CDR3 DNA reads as TGCAGCGTTGTATCAGGGGGCCTGGAGACCCAGTACTTC. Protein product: CSVVSGGLETQYF. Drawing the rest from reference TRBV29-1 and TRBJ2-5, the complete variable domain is SAVISQKPSRDICQRGTSLTIQCQVDSQVTMMFWYRQQPGQSLTLIATANQGSEATYESGFVIDKFPISRPNLTFSTLTVSNMSPEDSSIYLCSVVSGGLETQYFGPGTRLLVL.

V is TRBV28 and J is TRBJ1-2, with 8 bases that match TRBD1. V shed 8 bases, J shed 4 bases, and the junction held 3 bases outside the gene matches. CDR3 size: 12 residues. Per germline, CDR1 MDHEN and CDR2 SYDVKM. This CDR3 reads CASGQGGYGYTF. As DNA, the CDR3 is TGTGCCAGCGGACAGGGAGGCTATGGCTACACCTTC.

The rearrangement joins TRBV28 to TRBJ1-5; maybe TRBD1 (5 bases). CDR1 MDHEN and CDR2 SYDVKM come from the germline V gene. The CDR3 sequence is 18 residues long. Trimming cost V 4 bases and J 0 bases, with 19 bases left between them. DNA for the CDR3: TGTGCCAGCAGTTCGTCTGCGGGGCGGCAGGGTAGCAATCAGCCCCAGCATTTT. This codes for CASSSSAGRQGSNQPQHF.

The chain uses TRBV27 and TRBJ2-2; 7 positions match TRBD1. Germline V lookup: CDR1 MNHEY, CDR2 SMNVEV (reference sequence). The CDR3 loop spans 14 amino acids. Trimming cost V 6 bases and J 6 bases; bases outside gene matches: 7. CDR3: CASSSNRGPGELFF. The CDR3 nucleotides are TGTGCCAGCAGCTCAAACAGGGGCCCCGGGGAGCTGTTTTTT.

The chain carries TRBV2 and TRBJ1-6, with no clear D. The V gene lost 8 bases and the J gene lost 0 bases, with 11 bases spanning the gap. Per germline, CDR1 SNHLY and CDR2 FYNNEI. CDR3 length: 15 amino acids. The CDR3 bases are TGTGCCAGCGCAGGCAGCAGCTCCTATAATTCACCCCTCCACTTT. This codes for CASAGSSSYNSPLHF.

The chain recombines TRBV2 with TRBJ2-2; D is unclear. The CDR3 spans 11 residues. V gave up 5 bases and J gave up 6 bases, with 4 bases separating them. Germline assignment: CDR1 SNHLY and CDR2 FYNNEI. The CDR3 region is CASSRAGELFF. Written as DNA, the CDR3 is TGTGCCAGCAGTCGCGCCGGGGAGCTGTTTTTT.

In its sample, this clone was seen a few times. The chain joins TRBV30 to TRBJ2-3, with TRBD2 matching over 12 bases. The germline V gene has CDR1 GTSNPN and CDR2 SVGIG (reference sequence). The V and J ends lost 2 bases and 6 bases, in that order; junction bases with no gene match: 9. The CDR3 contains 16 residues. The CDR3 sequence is CAWSFLAGGARDTQYF. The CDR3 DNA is TGTGCCTGGAGTTTCCTAGCGGGAGGGGCGAGGGATACGCAGTATTTT. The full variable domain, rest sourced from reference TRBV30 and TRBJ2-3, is SQTIHQWPATLVQPVGSPLSLECTVEGTSNPNLYWYRQAAGRGLQLLFYSVGIGQISSEVPQNLSASRPQDRQFILSSKKLLLSDSGFYLCAWSFLAGGARDTQYFGPGTRLTVL.

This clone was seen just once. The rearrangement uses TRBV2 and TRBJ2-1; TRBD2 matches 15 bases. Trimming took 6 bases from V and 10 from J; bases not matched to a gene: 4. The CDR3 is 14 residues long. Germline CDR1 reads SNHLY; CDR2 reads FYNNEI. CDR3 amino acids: CASRGLAGGGEQFF. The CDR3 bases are TGTGCCAGCAGAGGACTAGCGGGGGGGGGAGAGCAGTTCTTC.

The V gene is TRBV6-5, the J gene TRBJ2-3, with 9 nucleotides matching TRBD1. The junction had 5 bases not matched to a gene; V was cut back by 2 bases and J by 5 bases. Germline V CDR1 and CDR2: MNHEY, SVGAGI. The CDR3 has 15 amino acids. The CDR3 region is CASSYLGQGIDTQYF. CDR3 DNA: TGTGCCAGCAGTTACCTGGGACAGGGAATAGATACGCAGTATTTT.

CDR3: CASSQDLTGHFYGYTF. The CDR3 region has the DNA TGCGCCAGCAGCCAAGATTTAACGGGACACTTCTATGGCTACACCTTC. The chain links TRBV4-3 to TRBJ1-2; TRBD1 is a possible D gene (6 bases). Germline CDR1 is LGHNA and CDR2 is YSLEER. Trimming removed 0 bases from V and 4 bases from J, with 15 bases in between. CDR3 size: 16 residues.

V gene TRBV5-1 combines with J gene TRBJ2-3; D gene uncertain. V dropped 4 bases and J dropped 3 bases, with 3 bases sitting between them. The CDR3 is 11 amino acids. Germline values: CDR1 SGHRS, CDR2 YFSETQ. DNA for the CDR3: TGCGCCAGCAGCACAACAGATACGCAGTATTTT. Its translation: CASSTTDTQYF.

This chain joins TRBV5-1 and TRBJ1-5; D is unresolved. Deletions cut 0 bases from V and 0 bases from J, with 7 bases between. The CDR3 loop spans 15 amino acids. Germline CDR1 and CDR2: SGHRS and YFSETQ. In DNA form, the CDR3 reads TGCGCCAGCAGCTTGGACGGTTTTAGCAATCAGCCCCAGCATTTT. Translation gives CASSLDGFSNQPQHF. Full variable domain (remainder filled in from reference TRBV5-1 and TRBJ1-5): KAGVTQTPRYLIKTRGQQVTLSCSPISGHRSVSWYQQTPGQGLQFLFEYFSETQRNKGNFPGRFSGRQFSNSRSEMNVSTLELGDSALYLCASSLDGFSNQPQHFGDGTRLSIL.

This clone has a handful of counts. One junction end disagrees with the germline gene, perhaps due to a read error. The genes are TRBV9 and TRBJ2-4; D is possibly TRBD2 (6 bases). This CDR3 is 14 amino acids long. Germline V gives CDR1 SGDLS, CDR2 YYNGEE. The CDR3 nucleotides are TGTGCCAGCAGCGTAGGTGGAGGGATCAACAGTCAGTACTTC. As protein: CASSVGGGINSQYF.

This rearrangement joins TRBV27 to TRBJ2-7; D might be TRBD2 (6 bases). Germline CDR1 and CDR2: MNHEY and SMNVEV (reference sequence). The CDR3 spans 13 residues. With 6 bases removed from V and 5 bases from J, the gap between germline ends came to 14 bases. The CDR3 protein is CASRGDGLNEQYF. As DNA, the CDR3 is TGTGCCAGCAGGGGGGACGGACTAAACGAGCAGTACTTC.

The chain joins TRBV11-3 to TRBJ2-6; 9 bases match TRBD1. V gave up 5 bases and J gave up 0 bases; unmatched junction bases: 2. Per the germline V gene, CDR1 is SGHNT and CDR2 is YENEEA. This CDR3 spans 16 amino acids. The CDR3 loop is CASSQGQGSGANVLTF. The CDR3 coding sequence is TGTGCCAGCAGCCAGGGACAGGGCTCTGGGGCCAACGTCCTGACTTTC.

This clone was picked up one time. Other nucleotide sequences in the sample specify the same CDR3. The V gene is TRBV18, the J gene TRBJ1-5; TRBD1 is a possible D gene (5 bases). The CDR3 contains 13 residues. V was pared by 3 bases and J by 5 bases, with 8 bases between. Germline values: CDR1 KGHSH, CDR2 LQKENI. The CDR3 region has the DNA TGTGCCAGCTCACCTGGCAGGGATCAGCCCCAGCATTTT. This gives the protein CASSPGRDQPQHF. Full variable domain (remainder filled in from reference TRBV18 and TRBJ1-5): NAGVMQNPRHLVRRRGQEARLRCSPMKGHSHVYWYRQLPEEGLKFMVYLQKENIIDESGMPKERFSAEFPKEGPSILRIQQVVRGDSAAYFCASSPGRDQPQHFGDGTRLSIL.